The rows below give T cell receptor beta chains drawn from one sample of a study of blood T cell repertoires in COVID-19. Produced via immunoSEQ multiplex PCR; TCRdb's table is partial and in-frame only. The sample carries 120,000 or so clones, about three quarters recorded once. The specimen sequenced was peripheral blood. Every receptor here comes from a woman in her 70s with acute or convalescent COVID-19. The CDR3 runs from the conserved cysteine through the conserved F or W. Fields, in order: V gene, J gene, CDR3 protein.

>TRBV29-1|TRBJ2-7
CSVPDTYEQYF
>TRBV7-3|TRBJ2-2
CASSPTGGGTGELFF
>TRBV14|TRBJ1-5
CASSQAVGPQHF
>TRBV30|TRBJ1-4
CAWSAWTANEKLFF
>TRBV19|TRBJ2-1
CASSITRPPSGNEQFF
>TRBV28|TRBJ1-2
CASTIQGRDGYTF
>TRBV28|TRBJ2-7
CASSSRDEQYF
>TRBV5-1|TRBJ2-7
CASSSTSGRSYEQYF
>TRBV5-1|TRBJ1-1
CASSLRTAETEAFF
>TRBV10-2|TRBJ1-2
CASSDGEGYGYTF
>TRBV18|TRBJ2-3
CASAILDTDTQYF
>TRBV6-5|TRBJ2-1
CASRSGTQRNEQFF
>TRBV19|TRBJ2-7
CASSPGTGENEQYF
>TRBV30|TRBJ2-3
CAWSNEINVGTSVSDTQYF
>TRBV2|TRBJ1-3
CASSPRQGSGNTIYF
>TRBV20-1|TRBJ1-2
CSASVNYGYTF
>TRBV6-1|TRBJ2-1
CASSEWSRLGEQFF
>TRBV29-1|TRBJ2-3
CSVERRGTLGGPNTDTQYF
>TRBV15|TRBJ1-1
CATSRDFAGYTEAFF
>TRBV27|TRBJ1-1
CASSLSRRGTEAFF
>TRBV24-1|TRBJ2-3
CATSDWGQTSTDTQYF
>TRBV20-1|TRBJ1-1
CSAPRRTEAFF
>TRBV5-1|TRBJ2-5
CASSLQGARETQYF
>TRBV6-2/TRBV6-3|TRBJ1-5
CASSYFNGPQHF
>TRBV6-1|TRBJ1-4
CASSERRDEKLFF
>TRBV7-9|TRBJ1-2
CASSLGGPEIGYTF
>TRBV2|TRBJ1-1
CATIGATEAFF
>TRBV2|TRBJ2-7
CASSFGQGTDEQYF
>TRBV5-1|TRBJ1-6
CASSLVGSGNSPLHF
>TRBV6-5|TRBJ1-6
CASSYGTGNSPLHF
>TRBV5-1|TRBJ2-6
CASSQGQGVSSGANVLTF
>TRBV2|TRBJ1-2
CASRSGQGATYGYTF
>TRBV7-2|TRBJ1-3
CASSLAEGNTIYF
>TRBV19|TRBJ1-2
CASSTGTGIGLRGYTF
>TRBV19|TRBJ1-5
CASSVRQGASNQPQHF
>TRBV6-5|TRBJ1-1
CASSEQGMNTEAFF
>TRBV19|TRBJ2-3
CASNSGASTDTQYF
>TRBV6-6|TRBJ1-6
CASLRQDNSPLHF
>TRBV5-1|TRBJ1-4
CASSWTGKLFF
>TRBV5-4|TRBJ1-4
CASSLPDSEKLFF
>TRBV11-2|TRBJ2-3
CASSLLFSDTQYF
>TRBV28|TRBJ2-6
CASSPGTSGTFSGANVLTF
>TRBV5-1|TRBJ2-1
CASSLAFDRVDNEQFF
>TRBV6-5|TRBJ1-2
CASMLTGSYGYTF
>TRBV5-1|TRBJ2-2
CASSFRTQGAGTGELFF
>TRBV19|TRBJ1-6
CASSLAPGNSPLHF
>TRBV6-1|TRBJ2-1
CASSEPNSEIRLKQFF
>TRBV27|TRBJ2-7
CASSLFPGGYEQYF
>TRBV5-6|TRBJ1-2
CASSLGPNYGYTF
>TRBV5-8|TRBJ2-7
CASIFGGTGPVTQYF
>TRBV6-2/TRBV6-3|TRBJ1-4
CASSPTATNEKLFF
>TRBV9|TRBJ2-3
CASSVDPLAGNTDTQYF
>TRBV3-1/TRBV3-2|TRBJ2-1
CASSKSGGLSEQFF
>TRBV6-5|TRBJ2-7
CASRPDRGLTYEQYF
>TRBV28|TRBJ2-3
CASSSGLPSTDTQYF
>TRBV3-1/TRBV3-2|TRBJ1-5
CASSLTVTGEQPQHF
>TRBV2|TRBJ1-3
CASRGQYSGNTIYF
>TRBV5-6|TRBJ1-6
CASSLDRGPNNSPLHF
>TRBV6-5|TRBJ2-2
CASSGGANTGELFF